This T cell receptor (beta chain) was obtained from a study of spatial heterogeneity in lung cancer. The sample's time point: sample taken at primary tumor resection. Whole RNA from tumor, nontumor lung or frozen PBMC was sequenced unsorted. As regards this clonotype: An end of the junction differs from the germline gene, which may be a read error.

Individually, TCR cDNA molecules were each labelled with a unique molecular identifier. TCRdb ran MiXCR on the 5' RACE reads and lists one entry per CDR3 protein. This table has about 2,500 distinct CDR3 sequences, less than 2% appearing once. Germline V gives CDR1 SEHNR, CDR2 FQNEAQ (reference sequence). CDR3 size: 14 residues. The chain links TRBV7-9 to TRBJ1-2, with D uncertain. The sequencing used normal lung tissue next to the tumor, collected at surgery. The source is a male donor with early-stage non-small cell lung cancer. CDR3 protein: CASSPGTDYYGDTF. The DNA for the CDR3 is TGTGCCAGCAGCCCCGGAACAGATTACTATGGCGACACCTTC. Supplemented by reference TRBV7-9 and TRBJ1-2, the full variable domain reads DTGVSQNPRHKITKRGQNVTFRCDPISEHNRLYWYRQTLGQGPEFLTYFQNEAQLEKSRLLSDRFSAERPKGSFSTLEIQRTEQGDSAMYLCASSPGTDYYGDTFGSGTRLTVV.